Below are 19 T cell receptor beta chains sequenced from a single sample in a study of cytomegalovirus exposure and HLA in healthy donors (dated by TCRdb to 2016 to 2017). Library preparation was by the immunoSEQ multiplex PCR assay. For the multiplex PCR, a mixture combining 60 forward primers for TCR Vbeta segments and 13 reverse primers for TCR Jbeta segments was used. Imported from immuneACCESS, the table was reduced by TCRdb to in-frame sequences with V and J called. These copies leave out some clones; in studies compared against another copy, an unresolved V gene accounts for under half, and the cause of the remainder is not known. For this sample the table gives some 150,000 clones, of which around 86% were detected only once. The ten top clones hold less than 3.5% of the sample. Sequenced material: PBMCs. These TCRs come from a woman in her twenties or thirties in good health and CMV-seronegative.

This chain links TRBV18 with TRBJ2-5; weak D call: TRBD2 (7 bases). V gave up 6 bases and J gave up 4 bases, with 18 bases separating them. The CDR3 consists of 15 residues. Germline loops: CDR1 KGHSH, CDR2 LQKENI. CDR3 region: CASSRYRRGGETQYF. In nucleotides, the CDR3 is TGTGCCAGCTCGCGCTACCGGAGGGGGGGAGAGACCCAGTACTTC.

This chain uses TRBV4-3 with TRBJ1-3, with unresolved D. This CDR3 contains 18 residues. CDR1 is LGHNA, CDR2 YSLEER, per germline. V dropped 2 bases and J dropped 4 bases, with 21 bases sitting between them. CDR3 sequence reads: CASSQHGVPGGEGNTIYF. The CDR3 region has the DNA TGCGCCAGCAGCCAACATGGGGTCCCGGGAGGCGAAGGAAACACCATATATTTT.

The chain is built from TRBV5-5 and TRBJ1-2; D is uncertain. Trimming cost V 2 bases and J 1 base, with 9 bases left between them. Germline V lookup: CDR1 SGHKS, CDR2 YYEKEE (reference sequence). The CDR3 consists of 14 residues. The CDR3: CASSFGSGNYGYTF. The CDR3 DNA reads TGTGCCAGCAGCTTCGGGTCCGGTAACTATGGCTACACCTTC.

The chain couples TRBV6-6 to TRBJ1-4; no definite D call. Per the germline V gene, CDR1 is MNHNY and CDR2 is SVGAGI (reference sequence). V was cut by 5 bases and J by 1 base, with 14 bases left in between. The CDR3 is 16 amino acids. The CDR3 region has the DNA TGTGCCAGCAGTCCCGCCCTGGGCAGAACTAATGAAAAACTGTTTTTT. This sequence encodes CASSPALGRTNEKLFF.

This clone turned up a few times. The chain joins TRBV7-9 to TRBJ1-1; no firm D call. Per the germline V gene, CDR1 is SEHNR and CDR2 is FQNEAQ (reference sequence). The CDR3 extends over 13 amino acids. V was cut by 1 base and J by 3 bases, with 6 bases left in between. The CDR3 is CASSLERDTEAFF. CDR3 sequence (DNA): TGTGCCAGCAGCTTAGAGAGGGACACTGAAGCTTTCTTT.

The CDR3 DNA reads TGTGCCAGCTCACCCCAGGGGGCTGATTCACCCCTCCACTTT. It specifies CASSPQGADSPLHF. The chain combines TRBV18 with TRBJ1-6, with 8 positions matching TRBD1. The CDR3 length is 14 residues. The J segment lost 8 bases and the V segment lost 3 bases, leaving 3 bases of the junction unmatched. CDR1 is KGHSH and CDR2 is LQKENI in the germline V gene.

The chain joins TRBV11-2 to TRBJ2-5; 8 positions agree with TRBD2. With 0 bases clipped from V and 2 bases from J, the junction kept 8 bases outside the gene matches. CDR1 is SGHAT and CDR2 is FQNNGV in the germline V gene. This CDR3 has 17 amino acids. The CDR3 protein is CASSLDWRGALQETQYF. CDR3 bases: TGTGCCAGCAGCTTAGATTGGCGGGGGGCCCTACAAGAGACCCAGTACTTC.

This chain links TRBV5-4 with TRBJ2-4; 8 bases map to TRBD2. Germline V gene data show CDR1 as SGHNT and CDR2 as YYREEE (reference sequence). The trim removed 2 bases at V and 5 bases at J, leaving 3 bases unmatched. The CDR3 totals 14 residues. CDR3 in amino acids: CASSFPGGQNIQYF. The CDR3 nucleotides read TGTGCCAGCAGCTTTCCGGGGGGGCAAAACATTCAGTACTTC.

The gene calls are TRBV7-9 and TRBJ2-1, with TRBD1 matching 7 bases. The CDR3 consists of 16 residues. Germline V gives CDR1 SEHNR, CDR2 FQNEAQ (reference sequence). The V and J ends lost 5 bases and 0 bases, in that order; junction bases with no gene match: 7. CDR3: CASSTEQGSSYNEQFF. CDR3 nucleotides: TGTGCCAGCAGCACCGAACAGGGGAGCTCCTACAATGAGCAGTTCTTC. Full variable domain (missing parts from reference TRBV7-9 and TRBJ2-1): DTGVSQNPRHKITKRGQNVTFRCDPISEHNRLYWYRQTLGQGPEFLTYFQNEAQLEKSRLLSDRFSAERPKGSFSTLEIQRTEQGDSAMYLCASSTEQGSSYNEQFFGPGTRLTVL.

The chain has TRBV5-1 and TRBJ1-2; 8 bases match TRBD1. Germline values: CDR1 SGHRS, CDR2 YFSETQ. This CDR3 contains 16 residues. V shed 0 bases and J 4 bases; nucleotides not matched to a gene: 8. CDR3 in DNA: TGCGCCAGCAGCTTGGGCCCGACAGGGGCGGCCTATGGCTACACCTTC. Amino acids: CASSLGPTGAAYGYTF.

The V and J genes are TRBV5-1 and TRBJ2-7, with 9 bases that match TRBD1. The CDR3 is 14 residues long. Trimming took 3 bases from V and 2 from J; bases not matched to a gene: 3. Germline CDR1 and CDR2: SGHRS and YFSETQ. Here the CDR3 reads CASSSGQGPYEQYF. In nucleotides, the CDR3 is TGCGCCAGCAGCTCAGGACAGGGGCCCTACGAGCAGTACTTC. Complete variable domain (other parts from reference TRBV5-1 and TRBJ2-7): KAGVTQTPRYLIKTRGQQVTLSCSPISGHRSVSWYQQTPGQGLQFLFEYFSETQRNKGNFPGRFSGRQFSNSRSEMNVSTLELGDSALYLCASSSGQGPYEQYFGPGTRLTVT.

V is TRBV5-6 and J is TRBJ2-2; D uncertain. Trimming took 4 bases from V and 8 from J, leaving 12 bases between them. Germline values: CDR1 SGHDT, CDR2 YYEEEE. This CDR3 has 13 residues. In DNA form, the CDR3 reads TGTGCCAGCAGCGCCGACAATTCTGGGGAGCTGTTTTTT. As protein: CASSADNSGELFF.

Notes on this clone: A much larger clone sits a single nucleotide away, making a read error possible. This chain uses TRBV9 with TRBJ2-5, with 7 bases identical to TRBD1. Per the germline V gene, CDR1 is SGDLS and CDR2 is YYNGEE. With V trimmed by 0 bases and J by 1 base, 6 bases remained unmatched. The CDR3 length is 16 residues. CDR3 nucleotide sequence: TGTGCCAGCAGCGTAGGGGGACAGTGGACCCAAGAGACCCAGTACTTC. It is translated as CASSVGGQWTQETQYF.

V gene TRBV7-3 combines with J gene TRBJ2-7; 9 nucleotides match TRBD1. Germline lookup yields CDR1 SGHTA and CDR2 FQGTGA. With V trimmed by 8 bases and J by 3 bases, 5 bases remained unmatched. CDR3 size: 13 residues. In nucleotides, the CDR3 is TGTGCCAGCGGGCGGGACAGGGACTACGAGCAGTACTTC. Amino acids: CASGRDRDYEQYF.

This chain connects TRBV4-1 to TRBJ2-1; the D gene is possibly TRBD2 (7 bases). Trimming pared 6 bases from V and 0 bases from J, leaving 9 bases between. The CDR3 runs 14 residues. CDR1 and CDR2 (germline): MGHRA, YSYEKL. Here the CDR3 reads CASSRGGSYNEQFF. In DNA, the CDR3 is TGCGCCAGCAGTAGGGGGGGCTCCTACAATGAGCAGTTCTTC.

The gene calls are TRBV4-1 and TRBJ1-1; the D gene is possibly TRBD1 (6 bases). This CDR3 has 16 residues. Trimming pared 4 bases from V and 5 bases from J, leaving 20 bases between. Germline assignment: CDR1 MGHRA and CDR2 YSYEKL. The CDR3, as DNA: TGCGCCAGCAGCCCCCCATTCGGGGGAGGGGGGACTGAAGCTTTCTTT. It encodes CASSPPFGGGGTEAFF.

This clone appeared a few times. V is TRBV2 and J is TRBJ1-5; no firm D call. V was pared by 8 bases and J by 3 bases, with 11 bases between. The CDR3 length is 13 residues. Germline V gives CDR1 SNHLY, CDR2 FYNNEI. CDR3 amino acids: CASAQDFNQPQHF. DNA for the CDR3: TGTGCCAGCGCCCAAGACTTCAATCAGCCCCAGCATTTT.

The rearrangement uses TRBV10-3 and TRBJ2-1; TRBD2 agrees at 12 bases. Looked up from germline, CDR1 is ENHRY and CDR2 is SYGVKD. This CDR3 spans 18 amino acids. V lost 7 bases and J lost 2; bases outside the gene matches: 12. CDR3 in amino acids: CAIIPLAGGLKPYNEQFF. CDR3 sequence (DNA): TGTGCCATCATCCCCCTAGCGGGAGGGCTAAAACCCTACAATGAGCAGTTCTTC.

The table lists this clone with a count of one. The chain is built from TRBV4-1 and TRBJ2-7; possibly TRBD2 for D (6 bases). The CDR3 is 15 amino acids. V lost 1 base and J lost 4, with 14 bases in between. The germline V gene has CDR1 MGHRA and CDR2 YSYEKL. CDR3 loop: CASSQVSPGTYEQYF. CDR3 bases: TGCGCCAGCAGCCAAGTTTCGCCAGGGACTTACGAGCAGTACTTC.